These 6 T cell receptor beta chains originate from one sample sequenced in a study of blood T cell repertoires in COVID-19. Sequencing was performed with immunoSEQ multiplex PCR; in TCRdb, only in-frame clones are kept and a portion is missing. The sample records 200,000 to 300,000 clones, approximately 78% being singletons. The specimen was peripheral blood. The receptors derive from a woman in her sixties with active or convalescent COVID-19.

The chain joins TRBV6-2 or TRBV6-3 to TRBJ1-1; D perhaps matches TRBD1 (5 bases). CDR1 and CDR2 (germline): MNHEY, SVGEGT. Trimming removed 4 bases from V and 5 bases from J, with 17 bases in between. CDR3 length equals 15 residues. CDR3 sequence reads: CASSFGGHRSTEAFF. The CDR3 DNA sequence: TGTGCCAGCAGTTTTGGTGGGCACAGGTCTACTGAAGCTTTCTTT.

In DNA, the CDR3 is TGCAGTGCTAGTAGACAGAGCTCCTACGAGCAGTACTTC. It translates to CSASRQSSYEQYF. The J gene is TRBJ2-7, the V gene TRBV20-1; possibly TRBD1 for D (5 bases). Trimming left V 3 bases short and J 0 bases short, with 9 bases between. Looked up from germline, CDR1 is DFQATT and CDR2 is SNEGSKA (reference sequence). The CDR3 totals 13 residues.

CDR3 nucleotides: TGTGCCAGCAGTTTTGTGCAGGGGCACGGCTACACCTTC. This encodes CASSFVQGHGYTF. The V gene is TRBV27, the J gene TRBJ1-2; D may be TRBD1 (6 bases). The CDR3 is 13 amino acids. Trimming took 3 bases from V and 8 from J, leaving 13 bases between them. CDR1 and CDR2 from the germline V gene are MNHEY and SMNVEV (reference sequence).

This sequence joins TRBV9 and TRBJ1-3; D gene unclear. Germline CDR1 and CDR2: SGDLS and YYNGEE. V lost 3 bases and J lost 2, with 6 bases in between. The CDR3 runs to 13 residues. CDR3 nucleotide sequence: TGTGCCAGCAGCGAGAGAACTGGAAACACCATATATTTT. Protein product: CASSERTGNTIYF.

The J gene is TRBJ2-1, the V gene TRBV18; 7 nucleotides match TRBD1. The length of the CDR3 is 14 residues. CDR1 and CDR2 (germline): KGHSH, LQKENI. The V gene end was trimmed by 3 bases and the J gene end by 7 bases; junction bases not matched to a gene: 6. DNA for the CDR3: TGTGCCAGCTCACCTTTAACGACAGGGAATGAGCAGTTCTTC. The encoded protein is CASSPLTTGNEQFF.

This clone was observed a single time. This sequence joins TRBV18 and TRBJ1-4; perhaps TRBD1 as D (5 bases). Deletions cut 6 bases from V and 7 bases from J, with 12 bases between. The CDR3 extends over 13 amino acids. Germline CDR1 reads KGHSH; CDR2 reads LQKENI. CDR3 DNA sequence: TGTGCCAGCTCGTCCGGGGGTCTTGAAAAACTGTTTTTT. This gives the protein CASSSGGLEKLFF.